This TCR beta chain was recorded in a study of T cells after yellow fever vaccination. This clonotype occurred a few times. CDR1 is SGDLS and CDR2 is YYNGEE in the germline V gene. This CDR3 contains 15 residues. V was cut by 4 bases and J by 0 bases, with 12 bases left in between. TCRdb fed the 5' RACE reads into MiXCR, producing one record per CDR3 protein. The table includes some 320,000 distinct CDR3 sequences, approximately 11% detected once. Sequenced here: CD4+ T cells sorted from PBMCs, sampled 45 days after the yellow fever booster vaccination. The J gene is TRBJ2-3, the V gene TRBV9; D not certain. The origin of this receptor is a man between 18 and 29 years old who received the YFV17D yellow fever vaccine. For the CDR3, the DNA is TGTGCCAGCAGCAAACTTGCGTCTAGCACAGATACGCAGTATTTT. The encoded protein is CASSKLASSTDTQYF. Full variable domain (rest looked up from reference TRBV9 and TRBJ2-3): DSGVTQTPKHLITATGQRVTLRCSPRSGDLSVYWYQQSLDQGLQFLIQYYNGEERAKGNILERFSAQQFPDLHSELNLSSLELGDSALYFCASSKLASSTDTQYFGPGTRLTVL.